This TCR beta chain was obtained from a study of blood T cell repertoires in COVID-19. Across the whole study: The samples span acute and convalescent COVID-19 from the United States, Italy and Spain. T cells, B-cell-depleted T cells, or PBMCs provided the cDNA or gDNA that served as material.

As originally analysed: Estimated nucleated cell counts came from reference gene primer amplification. The method was immunoSEQ multiplex PCR; TCRdb's version includes in-frame clones alone and lacks a portion of them. V and J calls plus clone size are reproduced from that table; the DNA served to infer D and trimming. The repertoire holds 25,000 to 35,000 clones, with 88% as singletons. This CDR3 has 16 amino acids. CDR1 and CDR2 from the germline V gene are SEHNR and FQNEAQ (reference sequence). Germline trimming cut 0 bases from V and 1 base from J; bases unmatched to any gene: 2. Sequencing used peripheral blood. This TCR was sampled from a human donor in a cohort sampled during active COVID-19. This chain uses TRBV7-9 with TRBJ2-3; 9 bases are a match to TRBD2. CDR3 bases: TGTGCCAGCAGCTTAGCGCCTAGCGGGGGCACAGATACGCAGTATTTT. Amino acids: CASSLAPSGGTDTQYF.